The 18 T cell receptor beta chains given below trace back to one sample, sequenced in a study of blood T cells in healthy people across ages. Then a second PCR, running roughly 6 to 12 cycles, was carried out with a sample-barcoded 5' primer and a J-beta primer mix. MiXCR was run by TCRdb on the 5' RACE reads, yielding one entry per CDR3 protein. The sample carries more than 1 million distinct CDR3 sequences, around 45% recorded once. What was sequenced was blood. Every receptor here comes from a woman aged 60-70 years in good health.

Here the CDR3 reads CASLKTGTVNSPLHF. The CDR3 DNA reads as TGTGCCAGCCTCAAGACCGGGACAGTGAATTCACCCCTCCACTTT. This chain connects TRBV2 to TRBJ1-6, with 7 bases that match TRBD1. CDR1 and CDR2 (germline): SNHLY, FYNNEI. Trimming took 8 bases from V and 7 from J; bases not matched to a gene: 11. The CDR3 loop spans 15 amino acids.

In the case of this clonotype: Just one base apart from a much larger clone, this may be a read error. The chain joins TRBV29-1 to TRBJ2-1; no clear D gene. The germline V and J ends were trimmed by 6 bases and 7 bases, with 10 bases remaining between them. The germline V gene encodes CDR1 SQVTM and CDR2 ANQGSEA. This CDR3 contains 11 residues. The CDR3 DNA reads as TGCAGCGTCCTCCCCTTTAATGAGCAGTTCTTC. Translation gives CSVLPFNEQFF.

The chain uses TRBV4-2 and TRBJ2-1; 12 bases line up with TRBD2. Trimming took 4 bases from V and 7 from J; bases not matched to a gene: 11. CDR3 length: 17 amino acids. From germline, CDR1 is LGHNA and CDR2 YNFKEQ. The CDR3 bases are TGTGCCAGCAGCCCCAGGCTGACTAGCGGGAGTGGTAATGAGCAGTTCTTC. Its protein is CASSPRLTSGSGNEQFF.

V gene TRBV24-1 combines with J gene TRBJ2-1, with 11 bases that match TRBD1. With 4 bases clipped from V and 9 bases from J, the junction kept 4 bases outside the gene matches. This CDR3 region has 14 residues. Germline CDR1 KGHDR, CDR2 SFDVKD. CDR3 in amino acids: CATSEAGTGGEQFF. The CDR3 DNA reads as TGTGCCACCAGTGAAGCCGGGACAGGGGGTGAGCAGTTCTTC.

Remarks on this clonotype: An end of the junction does not agree with germline; a read error may underlie this. The chain combines TRBV7-9 with TRBJ2-3; perhaps TRBD2 as D (6 bases). The CDR3 has 14 amino acids. Looked up from germline, CDR1 is SEHNR and CDR2 is FQNEAQ (reference sequence). The CDR3 sequence is CASSLASGVDAQYF. DNA for the CDR3: TGTGCCAGCAGCTTAGCTAGCGGCGTAGATGCGCAGTATTTT. Drawing the rest from reference TRBV7-9 and TRBJ2-3, the complete variable domain is DTGVSQNPRHKITKRGQNVTFRCDPISEHNRLYWYRQTLGQGPEFLTYFQNEAQLEKSRLLSDRFSAERPKGSFSTLEIQRTEQGDSAMYLCASSLASGVDAQYFGPGTRLTVL.

The V gene is TRBV5-5, the J gene TRBJ2-5, with D tentatively TRBD1 (6 bases). Germline CDR1 is SGHKS and CDR2 is YYEKEE (reference sequence). This CDR3 region has 13 residues. Between the trimmed V and J ends, which lost 6 bases and 0 bases, there was a span of 9 bases. This chain's CDR3 is CASKDRYQETQYF. Here the CDR3 DNA reads TGTGCCAGCAAAGACAGGTACCAAGAGACCCAGTACTTC.

The chain links TRBV9 to TRBJ1-2; D is perhaps TRBD1 (5 bases). Between the trimmed V and J ends, which lost 4 bases and 8 bases, there was a span of 18 bases. From germline, CDR1 is SGDLS and CDR2 YYNGEE. CDR3 length: 14 amino acids. CDR3 bases: TGTGCCAGCAGCCCAGCCGCAGGGCACCCCGGCTACACCTTC. As protein: CASSPAAGHPGYTF.

The chain combines TRBV5-1 with TRBJ2-7; 7 bases match TRBD1. Germline loops: CDR1 SGHRS, CDR2 YFSETQ. Germline trimming cut 2 bases from V and 0 bases from J; bases unmatched to any gene: 2. The CDR3 covers 14 residues. The CDR3 nucleotides are TGCGCCAGCAGCTTACAGGGGCTCTCCTACGAGCAGTACTTC. It translates to CASSLQGLSYEQYF.

As for this clonotype: A much larger clonotype is one base distant, so this may be a read error. This rearrangement joins TRBV9 to TRBJ2-7, with D tentatively TRBD2 (5 bases). This CDR3 region has 15 residues. The V end was cut by 0 bases, the J end by 7 bases, with 17 bases between. Germline assignment: CDR1 SGDLS and CDR2 YYNGEE. Here the CDR3 DNA reads TGTGCCAGCAGCGTAGGATCGGGGTCCTACAATGAGCAGTACTTC. Translating gives CASSVGSGSYNEQYF.

This clonotype was recorded once. The gene calls are TRBV28 and TRBJ2-7; D gene ambiguous. CDR1 and CDR2 from the germline V gene are MDHEN and SYDVKM. Trimming removed 5 bases from V and 0 bases from J, with 14 bases in between. CDR3 size: 15 residues. The CDR3 loop is CASSPPTESSYEQYF. For the CDR3, the DNA is TGTGCCAGCAGTCCCCCTACAGAAAGCTCCTACGAGCAGTACTTC.

This chain links TRBV6-6 with TRBJ2-7, with D possibly TRBD1 on 5 matching bases. V dropped 7 bases and J dropped 2 bases, with 9 bases sitting between them. The CDR3 has 12 residues. The germline V gene has CDR1 MNHNY and CDR2 SVGAGI (reference sequence). The CDR3 loop is CASIGQTYEQYF. The CDR3 bases are TGTGCCAGCATTGGACAAACCTACGAGCAGTACTTC.

The genes are TRBV12-5 and TRBJ2-3; D is unresolved. The CDR3 is 15 residues long. The V end lost 0 bases, the J end lost 2 bases, and 9 bases lay between the germline ends. CDR1 and CDR2 (germline): LGHNT, FRNRAP. The CDR3: CASGLVPSSTDTQYF. As DNA, the CDR3 is TGTGCTAGTGGTTTGGTGCCCAGTTCCACAGATACGCAGTATTTT. Filled out from reference TRBV12-5 and TRBJ2-3, the complete variable domain reads DARVTQTPRHKVTEMGQEVTMRCQPILGHNTVFWYRQTMMQGLELLAYFRNRAPLDDSGMPKDRFSAEMPDATLATLKIQPSEPRDSAVYFCASGLVPSSTDTQYFGPGTRLTVL.

The CDR3 here is CASSEWTGADNQPQHF. The CDR3 coding sequence is TGTGCCAGCAGTGAATGGACAGGGGCGGACAATCAGCCCCAGCATTTT. The chain joins TRBV6-1 to TRBJ1-5, with 9 bases fitting TRBD1. With V trimmed by 2 bases and J by 3 bases, 5 bases remained unmatched. The CDR3 totals 16 residues. Germline values: CDR1 MNHNS, CDR2 SASEGT.

A note on this clonotype: At one of its ends the junction is not consistent with the germline gene, which may arise from a read error. The chain links TRBV2 to TRBJ2-5; 9 bases match TRBD2. From germline, CDR1 is SNHLY and CDR2 FYNNEI. The CDR3 has 15 amino acids. Written as DNA, the CDR3 is TGTGCCGGCAGTGAAGCGGGGGGACCAGAAGAGACCCAGTACTTC. This sequence encodes CAGSEAGGPEETQYF.

The chain joins TRBV20-1 to TRBJ1-5; 8 nucleotides agree with TRBD1. The CDR3 has 17 residues. V lost 2 bases and J lost 0; bases outside the gene matches: 9. The germline CDR1 and CDR2 sequences are DFQATT and SNEGSKA (reference sequence). Here the CDR3 DNA reads TGCAGTGCTAGACCTGGGACAGGACTCCTTAGCAATCAGCCCCAGCATTTT. It translates to CSARPGTGLLSNQPQHF.

This clonotype was found a few times. The chain is built from TRBV20-1 and TRBJ1-5, with D unresolved. The CDR3 covers 15 residues. The V end lost 5 bases, the J end lost 4 bases, and 18 bases lay between the germline ends. Per germline, CDR1 DFQATT and CDR2 SNEGSKA (reference sequence). The CDR3 here is CSARGRAGTNQPQHF. Written as DNA, the CDR3 is TGCAGTGCTCGAGGACGGGCAGGAACTAATCAGCCCCAGCATTTT.

This chain joins TRBV18 and TRBJ1-1; D is uncertain. V lost 0 bases to trimming and J lost 7 bases, with 9 bases between them. CDR1 and CDR2 (germline): KGHSH, LQKENI. The CDR3 is made up of 13 amino acids. The CDR3: CASSPPWQIEAFF. CDR3 DNA: TGTGCCAGCTCACCACCGTGGCAAATTGAAGCTTTCTTT.

This clonotype was observed a few times. The rearrangement uses TRBV11-1 and TRBJ2-7; 11 bases map to TRBD2. The CDR3 sequence is 17 residues long. J was trimmed by 0 bases and V by 5 bases; bases with no gene match: 9. Per germline, CDR1 SGHAT and CDR2 FQDESV (reference sequence). The CDR3 loop is CASSPRGLAGPSYEQYF. CDR3 bases: TGTGCCAGCAGCCCCCGTGGACTAGCGGGTCCCTCCTACGAGCAGTACTTC.